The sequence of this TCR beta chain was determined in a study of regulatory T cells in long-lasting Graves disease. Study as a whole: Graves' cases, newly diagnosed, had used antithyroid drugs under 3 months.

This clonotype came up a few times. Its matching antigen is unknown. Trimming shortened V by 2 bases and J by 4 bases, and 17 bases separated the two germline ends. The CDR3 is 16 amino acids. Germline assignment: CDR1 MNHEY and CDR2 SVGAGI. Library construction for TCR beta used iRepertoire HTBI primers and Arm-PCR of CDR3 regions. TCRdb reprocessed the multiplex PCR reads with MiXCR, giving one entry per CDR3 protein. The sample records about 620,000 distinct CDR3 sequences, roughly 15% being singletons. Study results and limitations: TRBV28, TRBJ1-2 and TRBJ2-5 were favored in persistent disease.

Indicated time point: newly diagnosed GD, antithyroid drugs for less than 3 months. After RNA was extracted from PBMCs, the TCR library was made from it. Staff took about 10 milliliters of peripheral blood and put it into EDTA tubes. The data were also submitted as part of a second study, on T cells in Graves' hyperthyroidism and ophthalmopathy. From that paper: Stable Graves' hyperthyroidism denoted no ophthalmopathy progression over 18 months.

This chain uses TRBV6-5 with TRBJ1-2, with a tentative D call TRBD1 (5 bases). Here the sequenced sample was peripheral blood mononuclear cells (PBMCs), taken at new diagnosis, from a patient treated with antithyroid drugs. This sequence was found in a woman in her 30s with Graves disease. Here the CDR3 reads CASSYNSQGASYGYTF. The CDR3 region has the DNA TGTGCCAGCAGTTACAACTCTCAGGGAGCGAGCTATGGCTACACCTTC.